The T cell receptor (beta chain) described here comes from a study of blood T cells in healthy people across ages. Study conclusions and caveats: More naive CD4+ cells and higher diversity were found in long-lived than in aged donors. Strongly correlated with naive T cell percentage was TCR beta diversity.

A second PCR of 7 to 11 cycles used a sample-barcoded 5' primer and a J-beta primer mix. A template-switch adaptor containing 12 random nucleotides labeled each cDNA molecule. Samples each returned at least 3 million CDR3-containing paired-end reads. TCRdb redid the calling of the 5' RACE reads with MiXCR, one entry per CDR3 protein. The table includes some 1.5 million distinct CDR3 sequences, approximately 28% detected once. A word on this clonotype: Its antigen remains unknown.

This TCR was recovered from a woman aged 25 to 45 in good health. Sequenced: blood.

The CDR3 loop is CATGRGATSYEQYF. The CDR3 DNA is TGTGCCACTGGGAGGGGGGCAACCTCCTACGAGCAGTACTTC. This sequence joins TRBV15 and TRBJ2-7; the D gene is possibly TRBD2 (7 bases). Looked up from germline, CDR1 is LNHNV and CDR2 is YYDKDF (reference sequence). Between the trimmed V and J ends, which lost 9 bases and 0 bases, there was a span of 15 bases. The length of the CDR3 is 14 residues.